The rows below give T cell receptor beta chains drawn from one sample of a study of blood T cell repertoires in COVID-19. Assay: immunoSEQ multiplex PCR; the TCRdb copy retains only in-frame clones and omits some. The sample contains about 74,000 clones, around 90% of which appear only once. The specimen sequenced was peripheral blood. The receptor source for this set is a woman aged 45-60 years in a cohort sampled during active COVID-19. Each CDR3 is given with its conserved first and last residue. The order of the fields is V gene, J gene, clone size, D gene, CDR3 DNA, CDR3 protein. D genes are given only for firm matches. Size values are once, few and many counts, or a class for expanded clones, and some rows have none.

v_gene: TRBV5-1; j_gene: TRBJ1-1; abundance: .; d_gene: TRBD1; CDR3nt: TGCGCCAGCAGCGAGGGACAGGCAGCCCAAGCTTTCTTT; CDR3aa: CASSEGQAAQAFF
v_gene: TRBV6-5; j_gene: TRBJ1-3; abundance: .; d_gene: TRBD1; CDR3nt: TGTGCCAGCAGCAGGGGGGACACCATATATTTT; CDR3aa: CASSRGDTIYF
v_gene: TRBV11-3; j_gene: TRBJ2-1; abundance: .; d_gene: TRBD1; CDR3nt: TGTGCCAGCAGCCCGAGGTGGACAGGGACAGGGAATGAGCAGTTCTTC; CDR3aa: CASSPRWTGTGNEQFF
v_gene: TRBV30; j_gene: TRBJ2-5; abundance: .; d_gene: .; CDR3nt: TGTGCCTGGAATGAACAGGTCCAAGAGACCCAGTACTTC; CDR3aa: CAWNEQVQETQYF
v_gene: TRBV6-5; j_gene: TRBJ2-1; abundance: .; d_gene: .; CDR3nt: TGTGCCAGCAGTTACTCGAGCAGCGGAGCCTTGGGGGAGCAGTTCTTC; CDR3aa: CASSYSSSGALGEQFF
v_gene: TRBV5-1; j_gene: TRBJ1-1; abundance: .; d_gene: TRBD1; CDR3nt: TGCGCCAGCAGCCCACAACAGGGGGCGCGGAACACTGAAGCTTTCTTT; CDR3aa: CASSPQQGARNTEAFF
v_gene: TRBV20-1; j_gene: TRBJ2-7; abundance: .; d_gene: .; CDR3nt: TGCAGTGCTAGTAGGGCAGGAGGCGAGCAGTACTTC; CDR3aa: CSASRAGGEQYF
v_gene: TRBV5-1; j_gene: TRBJ2-7; abundance: .; d_gene: TRBD1; CDR3nt: TGCGCCAGCAGCCGGAAGGCCGGGGACAGAGACTACGAGCAGTACTTC; CDR3aa: CASSRKAGDRDYEQYF
v_gene: TRBV7-2; j_gene: TRBJ1-1; abundance: .; d_gene: .; CDR3nt: TGTGCCAGCAGCCCTACCACAGTTAACACTGAAGCTTTCTTT; CDR3aa: CASSPTTVNTEAFF
v_gene: TRBV5-6; j_gene: TRBJ1-1; abundance: .; d_gene: .; CDR3nt: TGTGCCAGTCTTAGGGCTGGCGCACAGGCGACTGAAGCTTTCTTT; CDR3aa: CASLRAGAQATEAFF
v_gene: TRBV18; j_gene: TRBJ2-2; abundance: .; d_gene: .; CDR3nt: TGTGCCAGCTCACCTTTTATCAGGGGCATGAACACCGGGGAGCTGTTTTTT; CDR3aa: CASSPFIRGMNTGELFF
v_gene: TRBV2; j_gene: TRBJ2-1; abundance: .; d_gene: TRBD1; CDR3nt: TGTGCCAGCAGTGCTACCCCCGGGACAGGGGGCGATGAGCAGTTCTTC; CDR3aa: CASSATPGTGGDEQFF
v_gene: TRBV11-2; j_gene: TRBJ1-2; abundance: .; d_gene: TRBD1; CDR3nt: TGTGCCAGCAGCCCGTGGTCCCGGGACAGGGTAGGAGATGGCTACACCTTC; CDR3aa: CASSPWSRDRVGDGYTF
v_gene: TRBV3-1/TRBV3-2; j_gene: TRBJ2-7; abundance: few; d_gene: TRBD2; CDR3nt: TGTGCCAGCAGCCAACCCGCGGGACTAGCGGGAGGAACCTACGAGCAGTACTTC; CDR3aa: CASSQPAGLAGGTYEQYF
v_gene: TRBV19; j_gene: TRBJ1-2; abundance: .; d_gene: .; CDR3nt: TGTGCCAGTAGTCCAGAAGGGTGGGAGGATGGCTACACCTTC; CDR3aa: CASSPEGWEDGYTF
v_gene: TRBV18; j_gene: TRBJ2-5; abundance: .; d_gene: .; CDR3nt: TGTGCCAGCTCCGGCGGAGTGGTGGAGACCCAGTACTTC; CDR3aa: CASSGGVVETQYF
v_gene: TRBV5-1; j_gene: TRBJ2-5; abundance: .; d_gene: .; CDR3nt: TGCGCCAGCAGCTTGGCAACCGGACAGCGCGAGACCCAGTACTTC; CDR3aa: CASSLATGQRETQYF
v_gene: TRBV28; j_gene: TRBJ2-5; abundance: .; d_gene: .; CDR3nt: TGTGCCAGCAGCTCGGAACAGCACCAAGAGACCCAGTACTTC; CDR3aa: CASSSEQHQETQYF
v_gene: TRBV10-2; j_gene: TRBJ1-4; abundance: .; d_gene: TRBD1; CDR3nt: TGCGCCAGTTCAACCCAGGGGGATGAAAAACTGTTTTTT; CDR3aa: CASSTQGDEKLFF
v_gene: TRBV7-9; j_gene: TRBJ2-1; abundance: .; d_gene: TRBD1; CDR3nt: TGTGCCAGCAGCTTACGGGACAGGTATTCCTACAATGAGCAGTTCTTC; CDR3aa: CASSLRDRYSYNEQFF
v_gene: TRBV3-1/TRBV3-2; j_gene: TRBJ1-2; abundance: .; d_gene: .; CDR3nt: TGTGCCAGCAGCCAAGATGAGGTACGTGGCTACACCTTC; CDR3aa: CASSQDEVRGYTF
v_gene: TRBV7-3; j_gene: TRBJ2-1; abundance: once; d_gene: TRBD2; CDR3nt: TGTGCCAGCAGCCCCGGAGATCTAGCGGGGGCTGACAATGAGCAGTTCTTC; CDR3aa: CASSPGDLAGADNEQFF
v_gene: TRBV28; j_gene: TRBJ1-1; abundance: once; d_gene: .; CDR3nt: TGTGCCAGCAGTTTCAAGCAGGGAATCCCTAAAGCTTTCTTT; CDR3aa: CASSFKQGIPKAFF
v_gene: TRBV27; j_gene: TRBJ1-3; abundance: .; d_gene: .; CDR3nt: TGTGCCTCGGCTCAGGGAGGGATGTCTGGAAACACCATATATTTT; CDR3aa: CASAQGGMSGNTIYF
v_gene: TRBV5-1; j_gene: TRBJ2-1; abundance: .; d_gene: .; CDR3nt: TGCGCCAGTGGGTCCGGGAAGTCGAATGAGCAGTTCTTC; CDR3aa: CASGSGKSNEQFF
v_gene: TRBV3-1/TRBV3-2; j_gene: TRBJ2-1; abundance: .; d_gene: .; CDR3nt: TGTGCCAGCAGCCCCTGGACACCCCCGATACCCAATGAGCAGTTCTTC; CDR3aa: CASSPWTPPIPNEQFF
v_gene: TRBV10-3; j_gene: TRBJ1-1; abundance: .; d_gene: .; CDR3nt: TGTGCCATCAGTGAGCTCCCAGGAGGGGAAGCTTTCTTT; CDR3aa: CAISELPGGEAFF
v_gene: TRBV11-2; j_gene: TRBJ1-5; abundance: .; d_gene: TRBD1; CDR3nt: TGTGCCAGCAGCTTAAGGGGGCGCGCTATCTGCAATCAGCCCCAGCATTTT; CDR3aa: CASSLRGRAICNQPQHF
v_gene: TRBV6-5; j_gene: TRBJ2-1; abundance: once; d_gene: TRBD2; CDR3nt: TGTGCCAGCAGTTATGAAGGGACTAGGGGCAACAATGAGCAGTTCTTC; CDR3aa: CASSYEGTRGNNEQFF
v_gene: TRBV27; j_gene: TRBJ2-3; abundance: .; d_gene: TRBD2; CDR3nt: TGTGCCGCCCGGGCTAGCGGGAGGGCGACGCAGTATTTT; CDR3aa: CAARASGRATQYF
v_gene: TRBV19; j_gene: TRBJ2-2; abundance: .; d_gene: TRBD2; CDR3nt: TGTGCCAGTACCAACGGACTAGCGGGACAGACCGGGGAGCTGTTTTTT; CDR3aa: CASTNGLAGQTGELFF
v_gene: TRBV7-8; j_gene: TRBJ2-5; abundance: .; d_gene: TRBD2; CDR3nt: TGTGCCAGCAGCTTAGCGGGAGGGGTTCGGGAGACCCAGTACTTC; CDR3aa: CASSLAGGVRETQYF
v_gene: TRBV7-9; j_gene: TRBJ2-1; abundance: .; d_gene: .; CDR3nt: TGTGCCAGCAGCCGCGGTGAACTCTACAATGAGCAGTTCTTC; CDR3aa: CASSRGELYNEQFF